The 19 T cell receptor beta chains presented below share a single source sample, sequenced in a study of OX40 agonist ivuxolimab in advanced cancers. TCRdb's copy holds only in-frame clones and misses some; the assay was immunoSEQ multiplex PCR. The sample records approximately 65,000 clones, around nine tenths being singletons. The material sequenced was CD4+ or CD8+ T cells sorted from blood, taken in a trial of the OX40 agonist ivuxolimab. These receptors all come from an adult with an advanced solid tumor such as melanoma, head and neck, liver or kidney cancer.

This clone was recorded a few times. This rearrangement joins TRBV30 to TRBJ1-6; D unresolved. Germline V gene sequence: CDR1 GTSNPN, CDR2 SVGIG (reference sequence). This CDR3 has 12 residues. Trimming shortened V by 4 bases and J by 9 bases, and 10 bases separated the two germline ends. CDR3: CAWNGVGSPLHF. The DNA of the CDR3 is TGTGCCTGGAATGGGGTGGGTTCACCCCTCCACTTT. Full variable domain (remainder filled in from reference TRBV30 and TRBJ1-6): SQTIHQWPATLVQPVGSPLSLECTVEGTSNPNLYWYRQAAGRGLQLLFYSVGIGQISSEVPQNLSASRPQDRQFILSSKKLLLSDSGFYLCAWNGVGSPLHFGNGTRLTVT.

The chain carries TRBV6-5 and TRBJ2-3, with D perhaps TRBD1 or TRBD2 (5 bases each). The V end was cut by 11 bases, the J end by 1 base, with 13 bases between. CDR1 and CDR2 from the germline V gene are MNHEY and SVGAGI. This CDR3 has 13 amino acids. The CDR3 region is CAARGVGTDTQYF. The CDR3, as DNA: TGTGCCGCCCGAGGGGTGGGCACAGATACGCAGTATTTT.

The chain has TRBV19 and TRBJ1-6; D remains ambiguous. CDR1 is LNHDA, CDR2 SQIVND, per germline (reference sequence). The CDR3 loop spans 12 amino acids. The V gene lost 5 bases and the J gene lost 10 bases, with 9 bases spanning the gap. CDR3 nucleotide sequence: TGTGCCAGTAGTTTCGTCAAGTCACCCCTCCACTTT. It encodes CASSFVKSPLHF.

This sequence joins TRBV11-3 and TRBJ2-4; TRBD2 might be the D (6 bases). Germline-derived CDR1 and CDR2 are SGHNT and YENEEA. V was trimmed by 7 bases and J by 4 bases, leaving 11 bases between them. The CDR3 contains 13 residues. CDR3 sequence (DNA): TGTGCCAGCACCGCCGGGGGAAAAAACATTCAGTACTTC. This sequence encodes CASTAGGKNIQYF.

The rearrangement joins TRBV6-5 to TRBJ1-2, with D unclear. V was pared by 3 bases and J by 7 bases, with 21 bases between. Germline values: CDR1 MNHEY, CDR2 SVGAGI. This CDR3 contains 16 residues. In nucleotides, the CDR3 is TGTGCCAGCAGTTATTTTTTAGGGAGTCCCCAAACTGGCTACACCTTC. It specifies CASSYFLGSPQTGYTF.

CDR3 amino acids: CSAGLLYEQYF. The CDR3 nucleotides are TGCAGTGCTGGACTCCTCTACGAGCAGTACTTC. The chain is built from TRBV20-1 and TRBJ2-7; tentatively, D is TRBD2 (5 bases). This CDR3 has 11 residues. Germline CDR1 and CDR2: DFQATT and SNEGSKA (reference sequence). With 5 bases removed from V and 3 bases from J, the gap between germline ends came to 8 bases.

V and J are TRBV4-1 and TRBJ1-2; the D gene is possibly TRBD1 (5 bases). V gave up 0 bases and J gave up 6 bases, with 14 bases separating them. This CDR3 is built from 15 residues. Per germline, CDR1 MGHRA and CDR2 YSYEKL. CDR3 residues: CASSQDAGFGDGYTF. The CDR3 nucleotides are TGCGCCAGCAGCCAAGACGCAGGGTTCGGAGATGGCTACACCTTC.

The chain employs TRBV6-5 and TRBJ1-2; 9 positions match TRBD1. The V gene end was trimmed by 5 bases and the J gene end by 8 bases; junction bases not matched to a gene: 12. The germline V gene encodes CDR1 MNHEY and CDR2 SVGAGI. CDR3 length: 15 residues. The DNA for the CDR3 is TGTGCCAGCAGTGGCGAGGGACAGGGATTAATGGGCTACACCTTC. Amino acids: CASSGEGQGLMGYTF.

This chain joins TRBV7-9 and TRBJ2-3; D possibly matches TRBD1 or TRBD2 (5 bases each). V was trimmed by 1 base and J by 3 bases, leaving 17 bases between them. The CDR3 is made up of 17 amino acids. From germline, CDR1 is SEHNR and CDR2 FQNEAQ (reference sequence). The CDR3 DNA reads TGTGCCAGCAGCTTAGAAGGTTGGTGGGGGAAAACAGATACGCAGTATTTT. It translates to CASSLEGWWGKTDTQYF.

The chain recombines TRBV7-2 with TRBJ2-5; 12 bases match TRBD2. J gave up 3 bases and V 2 bases, and 4 bases lay outside the gene matches. Looked up from germline, CDR1 is SGHTA and CDR2 is FQGNSA. The CDR3 contains 16 residues. CDR3 DNA sequence: TGTGCCAGCAGCTTACCTAGCGGGGGGGTTAAAGAGACCCAGTACTTC. Translating gives CASSLPSGGVKETQYF.

The chain has TRBV19 and TRBJ2-1, with 11 bases matching TRBD2. From germline, CDR1 is LNHDA and CDR2 SQIVND (reference sequence). The CDR3 runs to 15 residues. Trimming at V came to 6 bases and at J to 5 bases, leaving 6 bases not matched to a gene. CDR3 nucleotides: TGTGCCAGTAGCCGTTTAGCGGGGGGGCACAATGAGCAGTTCTTC. It yields the protein CASSRLAGGHNEQFF.

The DNA of the CDR3 is TGTGCCTGGTCAGGCACTACCTCCAATCAGCCCCAGCATTTT. Its translation is CAWSGTTSNQPQHF. This rearrangement joins TRBV30 to TRBJ1-5, with D uncertain. The germline CDR1 and CDR2 sequences are GTSNPN and SVGIG (reference sequence). V lost 5 bases, J lost 3 bases, and 14 bases lay in between. The CDR3 loop spans 14 amino acids.

This clone has only a few counts. V is TRBV10-2 and J is TRBJ2-7, with a tentative D call TRBD1 (6 bases). From germline, CDR1 is WSHSY and CDR2 SAAADI. The germline V and J ends were trimmed by 9 bases and 0 bases, with 9 bases remaining between them. The CDR3 spans 12 residues. CDR3 sequence (DNA): TGCGCCAGTTCGACAGGCTCCTACGAGCAGTACTTC. Its protein is CASSTGSYEQYF.

The chain carries TRBV20-1 and TRBJ1-2, with D unresolved. The CDR3 is 11 residues long. The ends were cut back, 3 bases at V and 10 bases at J, with 12 bases in the middle. Germline CDR1 is DFQATT and CDR2 is SNEGSKA (reference sequence). The CDR3 reads CSASSQTLYTF. The CDR3 nucleotides read TGCAGTGCTAGTTCCCAGACACTCTACACCTTC.

The chain employs TRBV9 and TRBJ2-7; TRBD1 matches at 7 bases. Per germline, CDR1 SGDLS and CDR2 YYNGEE. This CDR3 is built from 14 residues. The V segment lost 0 bases and the J segment 6 bases; nucleotides outside the gene matches: 6. This chain's CDR3 is CASSVGQGGGEQYF. CDR3 nucleotide sequence: TGTGCCAGCAGCGTAGGACAGGGTGGGGGCGAGCAGTACTTC.

The chain links TRBV7-2 to TRBJ1-2, with D unresolved. CDR1 and CDR2 (germline): SGHTA, FQGNSA. Trimming cost V 5 bases and J 2 bases, with 3 bases left between them. This CDR3 is built from 11 residues. Here the CDR3 reads CASSQNYGYTF. As DNA, the CDR3 is TGTGCCAGCAGCCAAAACTATGGCTACACCTTC.

V gene TRBV7-9 combines with J gene TRBJ1-2, with D maybe TRBD1 (6 bases). Germline V lookup: CDR1 SEHNR, CDR2 FQNEAQ (reference sequence). Trimming took 1 base from V and 8 from J, leaving 11 bases between them. This CDR3 region has 13 residues. The CDR3 DNA is TGTGCCAGCAGCTTAGAAGGACAGTCAGGCTACACCTTC. Protein: CASSLEGQSGYTF. Complete variable domain (other parts from reference TRBV7-9 and TRBJ1-2): DTGVSQNPRHKITKRGQNVTFRCDPISEHNRLYWYRQTLGQGPEFLTYFQNEAQLEKSRLLSDRFSAERPKGSFSTLEIQRTEQGDSAMYLCASSLEGQSGYTFGSGTRLTVV.

The chain recombines TRBV30 with TRBJ1-4; 9 bases line up with TRBD1. J gave up 7 bases and V 3 bases, and 9 bases lay outside the gene matches. CDR3 length: 15 residues. Germline V gives CDR1 GTSNPN, CDR2 SVGIG (reference sequence). The CDR3 nucleotides read TGTGCCTGGAGCCTGGGACAGGGAGGCGGTGAAAAACTGTTTTTT. Translating gives CAWSLGQGGGEKLFF.

The CDR3 DNA sequence: TGTGCCAGCTCACCCTCCTCGACAAGCAGACCCACTGGGGCCAACGTCCTGACTTTC. Its translation: CASSPSSTSRPTGANVLTF. The chain employs TRBV18 and TRBJ2-6; D gene unclear. Per germline, CDR1 KGHSH and CDR2 LQKENI. The CDR3 spans 19 residues. V lost 3 bases to trimming and J lost 2 bases, with 20 bases between them. Complete variable domain (other parts from reference TRBV18 and TRBJ2-6): NAGVMQNPRHLVRRRGQEARLRCSPMKGHSHVYWYRQLPEEGLKFMVYLQKENIIDESGMPKERFSAEFPKEGPSILRIQQVVRGDSAAYFCASSPSSTSRPTGANVLTFGAGSRLTVL.